This is a list of T cell receptor beta chains from one sample in a study of CD8 T cells in ankylosing spondylitis. TCRdb independently ran MiXCR on the 5' RACE reads; one entry per CDR3 protein. This sample has tens of thousands of distinct CDR3 sequences, with about 6.8% found just once. The sequenced material came from blood, either unsorted or a sorted T cell fraction (not recorded which). These receptors all come from a male donor with ankylosing spondylitis or in good health (not recorded which). The CDR3 runs from the conserved cysteine through the conserved F or W. The order of the fields is D gene, clone size, J gene, V gene, CDR3 DNA, CDR3 protein. A D gene is named only where the DNA matches it firmly. Size tells how often a clone was seen, or its class if it is expanded.

d_call: -
clone_size: few
j_call: TRBJ2-3
v_call: TRBV30
cdr3_nt: TGTGCCTCCAGGGGACAGATCAGCGGGGACTTCACAGATACGCAGTATTTT
cdr3_aa: CASRGQISGDFTDTQYF

d_call: -
clone_size: many
j_call: TRBJ1-3
v_call: TRBV7-8
cdr3_nt: TGTGCCAGCAGCTTAGCTGGGGGCTCTGGAAACACCATATATTTT
cdr3_aa: CASSLAGGSGNTIYF

d_call: -
clone_size: many
j_call: TRBJ2-5
v_call: TRBV25-1
cdr3_nt: TGTGCCAGCAGTGAACCCACCCTAAAAGAGACCCAGTACTTC
cdr3_aa: CASSEPTLKETQYF

d_call: -
clone_size: medium-sized
j_call: TRBJ2-1
v_call: TRBV12-3/TRBV12-4
cdr3_nt: TGTGCCAGCAGTCAAGACAGGTCGAATGAGCAGTTCTTC
cdr3_aa: CASSQDRSNEQFF

d_call: -
clone_size: many
j_call: TRBJ2-1
v_call: TRBV5-1
cdr3_nt: TGCGCCAGCAACACGGGAAACGACGGTGAGCAGTTCTTC
cdr3_aa: CASNTGNDGEQFF

d_call: -
clone_size: many
j_call: TRBJ2-5
v_call: TRBV12-3/TRBV12-4
cdr3_nt: TGTGCCAGCAGCCCCGAGAGGGGAGGTCAAGAGACCCAGTACTTC
cdr3_aa: CASSPERGGQETQYF

d_call: -
clone_size: many
j_call: TRBJ2-7
v_call: TRBV5-1
cdr3_nt: TGCGCCAGCAGCTTGGCCGGGGACGAGCAGTACTTC
cdr3_aa: CASSLAGDEQYF

d_call: -
clone_size: many
j_call: TRBJ2-1
v_call: TRBV6-1
cdr3_nt: TGTGCCAGCACTCCGGGACTTCTTGCCCGAGAGCAGTTCTTC
cdr3_aa: CASTPGLLAREQFF

d_call: TRBD2
clone_size: many
j_call: TRBJ2-5
v_call: TRBV20-1
cdr3_nt: TGCAGTGCTAGTACGGGGAGGGTCCCAGAGACCCAGTACTTC
cdr3_aa: CSASTGRVPETQYF

d_call: -
clone_size: many
j_call: TRBJ2-5
v_call: TRBV7-7
cdr3_nt: TGTGCTAGCAGCTTGACAGCGGTAGAGACCCAGTACTTC
cdr3_aa: CASSLTAVETQYF

d_call: TRBD2
clone_size: few
j_call: TRBJ2-1
v_call: TRBV7-8
cdr3_nt: TGTGCCAGCAGCTTACTAGCGGTCTCCTACAATGAGCAGTTCTTC
cdr3_aa: CASSLLAVSYNEQFF

d_call: -
clone_size: many
j_call: TRBJ2-5
v_call: TRBV18
cdr3_nt: TGTGCCAGCTCACCGAATTCGGGACAGACCCAGTACTTC
cdr3_aa: CASSPNSGQTQYF

d_call: TRBD2
clone_size: many
j_call: TRBJ2-1
v_call: TRBV20-1
cdr3_nt: TGCAGTGCTCTACCGGGACTAGCGGACAATGAGCAGTTCTTC
cdr3_aa: CSALPGLADNEQFF

d_call: -
clone_size: many
j_call: TRBJ2-1
v_call: TRBV7-7
cdr3_nt: TGTGCTAGCAGCGCGAACCGGGACAATGAGCAGTTCTTC
cdr3_aa: CASSANRDNEQFF

d_call: -
clone_size: many
j_call: TRBJ2-2
v_call: TRBV5-1
cdr3_nt: TGCGCCAGCAGCCGGACAGACACCGGGGAGCTGTTTTTT
cdr3_aa: CASSRTDTGELFF

d_call: TRBD1
clone_size: many
j_call: TRBJ2-3
v_call: TRBV6-5
cdr3_nt: TGTGCCAGCAGTTACCAAGACAGGGGCACAGATACGCAGTATTTT
cdr3_aa: CASSYQDRGTDTQYF